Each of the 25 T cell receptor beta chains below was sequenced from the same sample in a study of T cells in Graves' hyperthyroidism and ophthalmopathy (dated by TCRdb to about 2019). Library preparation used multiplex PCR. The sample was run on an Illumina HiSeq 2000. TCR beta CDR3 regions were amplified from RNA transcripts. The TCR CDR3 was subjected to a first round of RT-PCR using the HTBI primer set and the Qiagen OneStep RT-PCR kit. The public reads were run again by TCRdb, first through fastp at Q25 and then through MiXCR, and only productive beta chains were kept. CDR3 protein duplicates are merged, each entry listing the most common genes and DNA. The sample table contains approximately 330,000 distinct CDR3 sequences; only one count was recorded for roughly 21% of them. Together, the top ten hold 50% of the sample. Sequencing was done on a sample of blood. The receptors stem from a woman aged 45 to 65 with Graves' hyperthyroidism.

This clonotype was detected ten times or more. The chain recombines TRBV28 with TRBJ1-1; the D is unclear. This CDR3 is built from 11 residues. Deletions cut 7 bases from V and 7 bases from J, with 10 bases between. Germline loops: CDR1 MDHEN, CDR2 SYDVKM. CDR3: CASTGSYEAFF. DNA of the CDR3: TGTGCCAGCACCGGGTCCTATGAAGCTTTCTTT.

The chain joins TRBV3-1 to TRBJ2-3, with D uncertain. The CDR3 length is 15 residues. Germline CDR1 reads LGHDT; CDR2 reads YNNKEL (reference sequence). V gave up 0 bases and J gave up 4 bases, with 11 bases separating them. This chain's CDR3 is CASSQEPTPSDTQYF. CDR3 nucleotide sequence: TGTGCCAGCAGCCAAGAGCCGACTCCCTCAGATACGCAGTATTTT.

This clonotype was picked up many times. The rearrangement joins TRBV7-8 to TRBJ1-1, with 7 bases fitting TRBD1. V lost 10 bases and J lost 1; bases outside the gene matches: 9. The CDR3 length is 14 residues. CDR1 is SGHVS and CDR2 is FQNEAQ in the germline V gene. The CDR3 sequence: CATGAGTANTEAFF. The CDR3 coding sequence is TGTGCCACGGGAGCCGGGACAGCGAACACTGAAGCTTTCTTT. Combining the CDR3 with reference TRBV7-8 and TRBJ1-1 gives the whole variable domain GAGVSQSPRYKVAKRGQDVALRCDPISGHVSLFWYQQALGQGPEFLTYFQNEAQLDKSGLPSDRFFAERPEGSVSTLKIQRTQQEDSAVYLCATGAGTANTEAFFGQGTRLTVV.

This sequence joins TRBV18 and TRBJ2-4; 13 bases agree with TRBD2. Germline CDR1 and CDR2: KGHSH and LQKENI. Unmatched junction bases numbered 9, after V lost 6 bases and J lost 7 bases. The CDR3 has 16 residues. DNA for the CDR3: TGTGCCAGCTCCGGGACTAGCGGGGCCAGCGGGAACATTCAGTACTTC. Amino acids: CASSGTSGASGNIQYF.

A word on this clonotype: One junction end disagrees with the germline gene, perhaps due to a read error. In nucleotides, the CDR3 is TGTGCCAGCAGCCTAGGGGGGGCCAGGTCCAAGAACATTCAGTACTTC. Its protein is CASSLGGARSKNIQYF. V gene TRBV5-4 combines with J gene TRBJ2-4, with D perhaps TRBD2 (7 bases). The length of the CDR3 is 16 residues. Germline V gene data show CDR1 as SGHNT and CDR2 as YYREEE (reference sequence).

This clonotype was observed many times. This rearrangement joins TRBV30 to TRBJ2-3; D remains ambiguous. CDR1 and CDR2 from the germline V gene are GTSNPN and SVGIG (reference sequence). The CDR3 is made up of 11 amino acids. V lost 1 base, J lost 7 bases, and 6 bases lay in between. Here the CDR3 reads CAWSGKNTQYF. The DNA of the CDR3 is TGTGCCTGGAGTGGAAAGAATACGCAGTATTTT.

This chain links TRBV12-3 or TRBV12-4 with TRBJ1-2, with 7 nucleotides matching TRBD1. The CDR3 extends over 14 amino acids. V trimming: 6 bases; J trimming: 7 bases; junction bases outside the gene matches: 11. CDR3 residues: CASSLQGGLSGYTF. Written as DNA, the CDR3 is TGTGCCAGCAGCCTCCAGGGGGGGTTGAGTGGCTACACCTTC.

The DNA for the CDR3 is TGTGCCAGTAGTAGGGGGGAAAATGAGCAGTTCTTC. It specifies CASSRGENEQFF. The chain uses TRBV19 and TRBJ2-1; a weak D match, TRBD2 (6 bases). The length of the CDR3 is 12 residues. Trimming left V 4 bases short and J 7 bases short, with 8 bases between. Looked up from germline, CDR1 is LNHDA and CDR2 is SQIVND (reference sequence).

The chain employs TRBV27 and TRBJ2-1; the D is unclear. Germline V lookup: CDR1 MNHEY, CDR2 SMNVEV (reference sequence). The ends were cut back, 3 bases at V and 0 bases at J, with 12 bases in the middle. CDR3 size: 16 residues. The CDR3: CASSLLLRPSYNEQFF. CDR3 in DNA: TGTGCCAGCAGTTTGCTCCTTCGCCCCTCCTACAATGAGCAGTTCTTC.

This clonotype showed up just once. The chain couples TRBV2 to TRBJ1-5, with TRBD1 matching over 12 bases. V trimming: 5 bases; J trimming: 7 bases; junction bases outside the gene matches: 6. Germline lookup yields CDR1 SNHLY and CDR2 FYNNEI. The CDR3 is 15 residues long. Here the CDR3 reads CASSMGQGARQPQHF. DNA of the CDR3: TGTGCCAGCAGTATGGGACAGGGGGCTCGACAGCCCCAGCATTTT.

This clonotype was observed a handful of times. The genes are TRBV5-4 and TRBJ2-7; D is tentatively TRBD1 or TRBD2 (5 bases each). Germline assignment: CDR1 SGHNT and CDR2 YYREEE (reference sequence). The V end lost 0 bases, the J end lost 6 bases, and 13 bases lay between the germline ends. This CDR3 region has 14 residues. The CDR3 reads CASSLEGTLSEQYF. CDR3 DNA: TGTGCCAGCAGCTTGGAAGGGACGCTTTCCGAGCAGTACTTC. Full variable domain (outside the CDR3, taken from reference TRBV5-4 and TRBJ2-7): ETGVTQSPTHLIKTRGQQVTLRCSSQSGHNTVSWYQQALGQGPQFIFQYYREEENGRGNFPPRFSGLQFPNYSSELNVNALELDDSALYLCASSLEGTLSEQYFGPGTRLTVT.

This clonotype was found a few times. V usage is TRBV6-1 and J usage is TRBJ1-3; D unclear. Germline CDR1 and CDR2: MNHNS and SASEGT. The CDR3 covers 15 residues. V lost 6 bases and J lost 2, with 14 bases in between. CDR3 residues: CASSPSGGTGNTIYF. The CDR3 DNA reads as TGTGCCAGCAGCCCCTCGGGAGGAACTGGAAACACCATATATTTT.

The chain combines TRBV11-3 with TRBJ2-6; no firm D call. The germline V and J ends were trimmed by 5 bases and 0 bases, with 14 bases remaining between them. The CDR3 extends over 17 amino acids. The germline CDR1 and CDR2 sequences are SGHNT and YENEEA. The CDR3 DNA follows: TGTGCCAGCAGCCCACCCGAACGACTCTCTGGGGCCAACGTCCTGACTTTC. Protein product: CASSPPERLSGANVLTF. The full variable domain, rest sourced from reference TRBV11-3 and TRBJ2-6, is EAGVVQSPRYKIIEKKQPVAFWCNPISGHNTLYWYLQNLGQGPELLIRYENEEAVDDSQLPKDRFSAERLKGVDSTLKIQPAELGDSAVYLCASSPPERLSGANVLTFGAGSRLTVL.

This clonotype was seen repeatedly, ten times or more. CDR3 nucleotide sequence: TGTGCCTGGAGAGATGAAGACAGGGAAGATACGCAGTATTTT. Translation gives CAWRDEDREDTQYF. The chain uses TRBV30 and TRBJ2-3; 7 bases are shared with TRBD1. V shed 3 bases, J shed 5 bases, and the junction held 8 bases outside the gene matches. This CDR3 contains 14 residues. CDR1 and CDR2 from the germline V gene are GTSNPN and SVGIG (reference sequence).

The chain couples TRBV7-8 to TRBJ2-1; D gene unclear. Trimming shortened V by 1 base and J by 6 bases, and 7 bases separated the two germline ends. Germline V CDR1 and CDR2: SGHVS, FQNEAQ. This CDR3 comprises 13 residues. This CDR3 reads CASSLVVPNEQFF. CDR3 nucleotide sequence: TGTGCCAGCAGCTTAGTTGTTCCCAATGAGCAGTTCTTC. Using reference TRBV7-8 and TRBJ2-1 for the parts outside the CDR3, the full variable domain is GAGVSQSPRYKVAKRGQDVALRCDPISGHVSLFWYQQALGQGPEFLTYFQNEAQLDKSGLPSDRFFAERPEGSVSTLKIQRTQQEDSAVYLCASSLVVPNEQFFGPGTRLTVL.

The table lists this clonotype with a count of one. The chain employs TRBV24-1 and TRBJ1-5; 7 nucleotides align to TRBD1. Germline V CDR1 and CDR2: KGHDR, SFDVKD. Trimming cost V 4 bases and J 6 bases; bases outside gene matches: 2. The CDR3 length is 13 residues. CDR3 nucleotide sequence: TGTGCCACCAGTGAGGCAGGGGGTCAGCCCCAGCATTTT. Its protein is CATSEAGGQPQHF.

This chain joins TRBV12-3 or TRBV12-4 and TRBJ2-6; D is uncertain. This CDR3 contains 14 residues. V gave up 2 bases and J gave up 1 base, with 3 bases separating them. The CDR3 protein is CASSLFSGANVLTF. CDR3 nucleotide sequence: TGTGCCAGCAGTTTATTTTCTGGGGCCAACGTCCTGACTTTC.

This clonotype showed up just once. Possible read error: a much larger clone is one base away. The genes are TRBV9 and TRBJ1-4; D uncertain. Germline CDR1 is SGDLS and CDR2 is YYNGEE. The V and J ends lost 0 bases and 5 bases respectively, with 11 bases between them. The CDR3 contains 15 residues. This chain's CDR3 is CASSVDGIQNEKLFF. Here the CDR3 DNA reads TGTGCCAGCAGCGTAGATGGGATACAAAATGAAAAACTGTTTTTT. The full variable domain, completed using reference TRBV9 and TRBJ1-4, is DSGVTQTPKHLITATGQRVTLRCSPRSGDLSVYWYQQSLDQGLQFLIQYYNGEERAKGNILERFSAQQFPDLHSELNLSSLELGDSALYFCASSVDGIQNEKLFFGSGTQLSVL.

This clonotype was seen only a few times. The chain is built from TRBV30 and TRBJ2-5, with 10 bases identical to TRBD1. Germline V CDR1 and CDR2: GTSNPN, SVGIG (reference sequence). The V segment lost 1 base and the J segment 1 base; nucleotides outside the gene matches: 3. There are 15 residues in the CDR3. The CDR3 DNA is TGTGCCTGGAGTGCCTGGACAGGGGGCCAAGAGACCCAGTACTTC. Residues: CAWSAWTGGQETQYF.

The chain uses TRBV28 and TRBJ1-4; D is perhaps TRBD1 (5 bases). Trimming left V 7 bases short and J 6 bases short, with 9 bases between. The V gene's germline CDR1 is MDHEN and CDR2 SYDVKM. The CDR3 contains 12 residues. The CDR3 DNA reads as TGTGCCAGCAAGAAAGGGGATGAAAAACTGTTTTTT. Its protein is CASKKGDEKLFF.

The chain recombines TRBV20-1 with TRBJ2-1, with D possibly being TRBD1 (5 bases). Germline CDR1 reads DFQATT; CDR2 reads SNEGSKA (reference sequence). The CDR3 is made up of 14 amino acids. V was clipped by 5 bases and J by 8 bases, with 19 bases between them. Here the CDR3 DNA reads TGCAGTGCTGGACGAGGCGGACATATGGATGAGCAGTTCTTC. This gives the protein CSAGRGGHMDEQFF.

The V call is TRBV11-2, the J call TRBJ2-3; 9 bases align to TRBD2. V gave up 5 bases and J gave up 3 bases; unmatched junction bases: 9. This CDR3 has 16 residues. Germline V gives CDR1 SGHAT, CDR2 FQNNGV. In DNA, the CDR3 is TGTGCCAGCAGCCTTCTAGCGGGGTTGGGTACAGATACGCAGTATTTT. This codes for CASSLLAGLGTDTQYF.

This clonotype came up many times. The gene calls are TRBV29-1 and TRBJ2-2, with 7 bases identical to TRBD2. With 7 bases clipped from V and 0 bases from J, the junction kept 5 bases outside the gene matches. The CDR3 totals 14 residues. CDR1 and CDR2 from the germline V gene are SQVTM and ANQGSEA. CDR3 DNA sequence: TGCAGCGCTCCGGGGAGGGCGAACACCGGGGAGCTGTTTTTT. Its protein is CSAPGRANTGELFF.

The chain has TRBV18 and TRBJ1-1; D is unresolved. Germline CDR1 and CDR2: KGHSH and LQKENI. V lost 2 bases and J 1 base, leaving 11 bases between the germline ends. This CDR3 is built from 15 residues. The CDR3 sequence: CASSPSVYPNTEAFF. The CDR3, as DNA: TGTGCCAGCTCACCAAGTGTCTATCCGAACACTGAAGCTTTCTTT.

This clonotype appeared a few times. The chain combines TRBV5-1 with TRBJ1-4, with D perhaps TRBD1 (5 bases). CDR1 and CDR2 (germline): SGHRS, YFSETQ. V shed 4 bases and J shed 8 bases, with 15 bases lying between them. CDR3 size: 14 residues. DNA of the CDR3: TGCGCCAGCAGCGTAAGACGGGGCGGAGAAAAACTGTTTTTT. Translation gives CASSVRRGGEKLFF.